This is a list of T cell receptor beta chains from one sample in a study of T cell responses to AZD1222 COVID-19 vaccine. Generated by immunoSEQ multiplex PCR, the TCRdb table keeps only in-frame clones and is missing some. Of approximately 140,000 clones listed, around 83% are singletons. Sample: peripheral blood, taken on day 0 of MenACWY control vaccination. The receptor set was obtained from an adult in good health. Each CDR3 is given with its conserved first and last residue. A D gene is named only where the DNA matches it firmly. Clone size, where shown, is once, few, many, or a class for clones that have expanded.

TRBD1	TRBJ1-2	-	TRBV6-5	CASSPPGTGAYGYTF	TGTGCCAGCAGCCCACCCGGGACAGGGGCCTATGGCTACACCTTC
-	TRBJ2-2	-	TRBV23-1	CASSQSRQGKEVGELFF	TGCGCCAGCAGTCAATCAAGGCAGGGCAAGGAGGTCGGGGAGCTGTTTTTT
TRBD1	TRBJ2-5	-	TRBV5-4	CASTTGVRETQYF	TGTGCCAGCACCACAGGGGTGCGGGAGACCCAGTACTTC
TRBD2	TRBJ2-3	-	TRBV3-1/TRBV3-2	CASSQDRIAGTDTQYF	TGTGCCAGCAGCCAAGATCGGATAGCGGGAACAGATACGCAGTATTTT
-	TRBJ2-7	-	TRBV5-6	CASSLLGSSEQYF	TGTGCCAGCAGCTTGCTTGGCTCCTCGGAGCAGTACTTC
-	TRBJ1-2	few	TRBV7-3	CASNTRAPFNYGYTF	TGTGCCAGCAACACCAGAGCCCCTTTTAACTATGGCTACACCTTC
-	TRBJ1-1	-	TRBV11-2	CASQWEGSMNTEAFF	TGTGCCAGCCAGTGGGAGGGGTCCATGAACACTGAAGCTTTCTTT
-	TRBJ1-1	-	TRBV28	CASSPLRLEAFF	TGTGCCAGCAGTCCTCTCAGGCTTGAAGCTTTCTTT
TRBD1	TRBJ1-1	-	TRBV5-1	CASSTEPDRGTEAFF	TGCGCCAGCAGCACGGAACCTGACAGGGGAACTGAAGCTTTCTTT
TRBD1	TRBJ1-1	-	TRBV18	CASSTTGGSVSTEAFF	TGTGCCAGCTCAACGACAGGGGGATCTGTTAGCACTGAAGCTTTCTTT
-	TRBJ1-1	-	TRBV5-5	CASSLRPAVNTEAFF	TGTGCCAGCAGCTTGAGGCCGGCTGTGAACACTGAAGCTTTCTTT
-	TRBJ2-5	-	TRBV6-5	CASSYSSETQYF	TGTGCCAGCAGTTACTCGTCAGAGACCCAGTACTTC
TRBD2	TRBJ2-1	-	TRBV5-1	CASSFGGSSYNEQFF	TGCGCCAGCAGCTTTGGCGGGAGCTCCTACAATGAGCAGTTCTTC
-	TRBJ1-2	-	TRBV19	CASRNAGGYTF	TGTGCCAGTAGGAACGCCGGTGGCTACACCTTC
-	TRBJ2-4	-	TRBV9	CASSVEPIAKNIQYF	TGTGCCAGCAGCGTAGAACCGATAGCCAAAAACATTCAGTACTTC
-	TRBJ1-5	-	TRBV6-5	CASSTGTGHQPQHF	TGTGCCAGCAGTACAGGGACGGGTCATCAGCCCCAGCATTTT
TRBD2	TRBJ2-3	-	TRBV5-1	CASSLGRGGFQGDTQYF	TGCGCCAGCAGCTTGGGCCGGGGGGGCTTTCAGGGAGATACGCAGTATTTT
-	TRBJ1-5	once	TRBV6-9	CASSPEWDQPQHF	TGTGCCAGCAGTCCGGAGTGGGATCAGCCCCAGCATTTT
-	TRBJ1-4	-	TRBV6-5	CASSRAPTNEKLFF	TGTGCCAGCAGCCGGGCTCCAACTAATGAAAAACTGTTTTTT
-	TRBJ2-3	-	TRBV7-2	CASSLQEVPDTQYF	TGTGCCAGCAGCCTACAGGAGGTCCCAGATACGCAGTATTTT
-	TRBJ2-1	-	TRBV7-2	CASSSPTGTNEQFF	TGTGCCAGCAGCTCACCGACAGGTACTAATGAGCAGTTCTTC
TRBD1	TRBJ2-1	-	TRBV7-9	CASSATGGYNEQFF	TGTGCCAGCAGCGCTACAGGGGGCTACAATGAGCAGTTCTTC
TRBD1	TRBJ1-2	-	TRBV10-3	CAISGDRGGYTF	TGTGCCATCAGTGGGGACAGGGGCGGCTACACCTTC
TRBD1	TRBJ1-2	-	TRBV7-9	CASSLALTTGKSGYTF	TGTGCCAGCAGCTTAGCTTTAACGACAGGGAAGTCTGGCTACACCTTC
-	TRBJ2-7	-	TRBV7-2	CASSLGGGGRYEQYF	TGTGCCAGCAGCTTAGGAGGGGGGGGGCGGTACGAGCAGTACTTC
-	TRBJ1-2	-	TRBV28	CASSPRELYGYTF	TGTGCCAGCAGTCCCCGGGAACTTTATGGCTACACCTTC
TRBD1	TRBJ1-1	few	TRBV7-8	CASSPGTGMNTEAFF	TGTGCCAGCAGCCCCGGGACAGGGATGAACACTGAAGCTTTCTTT
-	TRBJ1-2	few	TRBV10-2	CASSESRHYGYTF	TGCGCCAGCAGTGAGTCCCGCCACTATGGCTACACCTTC
-	TRBJ2-1	-	TRBV5-1	CASSLAGHSGNEQFF	TGCGCCAGCAGCTTGGCGGGGCATTCCGGGAATGAGCAGTTCTTC
-	TRBJ2-7	-	TRBV7-2	CASSLGTTPPYEQYF	TGTGCCAGCAGCTTAGGGACAACACCTCCCTACGAGCAGTACTTC
-	TRBJ1-2	few	TRBV14	CASSRQSLNYGYTF	TGTGCCAGCAGCCGACAGTCTTTAAACTATGGCTACACCTTC
-	TRBJ2-7	-	TRBV2	CASNIDGYEQYF	TGTGCCAGCAATATAGACGGATACGAGCAGTACTTC
-	TRBJ2-5	-	TRBV15	CATSRQGPETQYF	TGTGCCACCAGCAGACAGGGGCCAGAGACCCAGTACTTC
TRBD1	TRBJ2-1	-	TRBV28	CASSRTAGGQGEQFF	TGTGCCAGCAGTCGAACGGCAGGGGGCCAAGGTGAGCAGTTCTTC
-	TRBJ1-2	once	TRBV7-2	CASSATGPYGYTF	TGTGCCAGCAGCGCGACAGGCCCTTATGGCTACACCTTC
-	TRBJ2-3	-	TRBV28	CASSSSDSIEEDTQYF	TGTGCCAGCAGTTCATCCGACAGTATAGAGGAAGATACGCAGTATTTT
TRBD1	TRBJ2-1	few	TRBV4-1	CASSLTMGQFNEQFF	TGCGCCAGCAGTCTTACAATGGGACAGTTCAATGAGCAGTTCTTC
TRBD1	TRBJ2-3	few	TRBV10-1	CASSEIPGQGFLDTQYF	TGCGCCAGCAGTGAGATTCCGGGACAGGGGTTTTTAGATACGCAGTATTTT
-	TRBJ2-1	few	TRBV6-2/TRBV6-3	CASTPAPQSHEQFF	TGTGCCAGCACCCCGGCCCCCCAGTCTCATGAGCAGTTCTTC